The rows below give T cell receptor beta chains drawn from one sample of a study of CD8 T cells in ankylosing spondylitis. TCRdb independently ran MiXCR on the 5' RACE reads; one entry per CDR3 protein. The table lists roughly 280,000 distinct CDR3 sequences, around 20% of them singletons. Source material: blood, either unsorted or a sorted T cell fraction (not recorded which). The receptors derive from a male donor with ankylosing spondylitis or in good health (not recorded which). Both conserved end residues are part of each CDR3. D genes are given only for firm matches. Rows give clone size only sometimes, using once, few, many, or a class for an expanded clone.

>-|TRBJ1-4|few|TRBV2
TGTGCCAGCACCGAGGGGAACACCATTAATGAAAAACTGTTTTTT
CASTEGNTINEKLFF
>TRBD2|TRBJ2-3|-|TRBV20-1
TGCAGTGCCCTACTAGCGGTCGCCACAGATACGCAGTATTTT
CSALLAVATDTQYF
>-|TRBJ2-4|few|TRBV12-3/TRBV12-4
TGTGCCAGCGGGCTAGGCAGTTCCTCAGCCAAAAACATTCAGTACTTC
CASGLGSSSAKNIQYF
>-|TRBJ2-5|many|TRBV29-1
TGCAGCGGTCATGCAGGGGGGCTCCAAGAGACCCAGTACTTC
CSGHAGGLQETQYF
>TRBD1|TRBJ2-5|few|TRBV20-1
TGCAGTGCTAGAAATACCGGGGGACAGGGGGGCCCAGAGACCCAGTACTTC
CSARNTGGQGGPETQYF
>-|TRBJ2-4|-|TRBV21-1
TGTGCCAGCCAAACGGCGGGGAGTTACCTAGCCAAAAACATTCAGTACTTC
CASQTAGSYLAKNIQYF
>-|TRBJ2-2|-|TRBV10-3
TGTGCCATCAGCCGGGAGAACACCGGGGAGCTGTTTTTT
CAISRENTGELFF
>-|TRBJ2-2|-|TRBV20-1
TGCAGTGCTAGGGTTCTTGTGGGCACCGGGGAGCTGTTTTTT
CSARVLVGTGELFF
>-|TRBJ2-5|few|TRBV20-1
TGCAGTGTCGGACGGGGGGCAGAAGAGACCCAGTACTTC
CSVGRGAEETQYF
>-|TRBJ1-6|many|TRBV11-2
TGTGCCAGCAGGGGTGGATCGGGGTCGACCCTCCACTTT
CASRGGSGSTLHF
>-|TRBJ1-1|-|TRBV5-1
TGCGCCAACAGCCTGGAGGGTGCTGAAGCTTTCTTT
CANSLEGAEAFF
>-|TRBJ1-1|-|TRBV24-1
TGTGCCACCAGTGAGAGAGGGGAAGCTTTCTTT
CATSERGEAFF
>-|TRBJ2-2|-|TRBV5-1
TGCGCCAGCAGCTTGGGCGGGGGCTCGAACACCGGGGAGCTGTTTTTT
CASSLGGGSNTGELFF
>TRBD2|TRBJ2-5|-|TRBV28
TGTGCCAGCAGTTCGCGCGGGCTGGCGGGGGGGCACGGGACCCAGTACTTC
CASSSRGLAGGHGTQYF
>-|TRBJ1-2|few|TRBV3-1
TGTGCCAGCAGCCAAGCCGGGACCCGCGTCCCCACCTTC
CASSQAGTRVPTF
>TRBD2|TRBJ2-1|few|TRBV20-1
TGCAGTGCTTGGACTAGCGGCTACTCCTACAATGAGCAGTTCTTC
CSAWTSGYSYNEQFF
>-|TRBJ2-3|-|TRBV11-3
TGTGCCAGCAGCTCCACCTCGACCGGGAGAGATACGCAGTATTTT
CASSSTSTGRDTQYF